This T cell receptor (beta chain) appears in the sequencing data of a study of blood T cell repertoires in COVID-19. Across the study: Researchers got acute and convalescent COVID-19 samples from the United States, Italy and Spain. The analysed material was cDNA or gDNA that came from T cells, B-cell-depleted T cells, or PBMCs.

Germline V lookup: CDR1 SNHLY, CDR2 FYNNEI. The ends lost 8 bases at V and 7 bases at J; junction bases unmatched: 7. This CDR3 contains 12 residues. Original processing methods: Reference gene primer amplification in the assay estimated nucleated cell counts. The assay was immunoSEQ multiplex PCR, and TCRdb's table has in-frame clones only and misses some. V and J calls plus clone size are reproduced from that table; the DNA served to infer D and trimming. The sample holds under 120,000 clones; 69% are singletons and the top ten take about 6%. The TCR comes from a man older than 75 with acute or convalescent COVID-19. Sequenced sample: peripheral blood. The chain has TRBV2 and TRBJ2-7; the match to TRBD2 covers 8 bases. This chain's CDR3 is CASRGSGKEQYF. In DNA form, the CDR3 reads TGTGCCAGCCGCGGTAGCGGGAAGGAGCAGTACTTC. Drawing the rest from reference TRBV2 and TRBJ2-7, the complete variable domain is EPEVTQTPSHQVTQMGQEVILRCVPISNHLYFYWYRQILGQKVEFLVSFYNNEISEKSEIFDDQFSVERPDGSNFTLKIRSTKLEDSAMYFCASRGSGKEQYFGPGTRLTVT.